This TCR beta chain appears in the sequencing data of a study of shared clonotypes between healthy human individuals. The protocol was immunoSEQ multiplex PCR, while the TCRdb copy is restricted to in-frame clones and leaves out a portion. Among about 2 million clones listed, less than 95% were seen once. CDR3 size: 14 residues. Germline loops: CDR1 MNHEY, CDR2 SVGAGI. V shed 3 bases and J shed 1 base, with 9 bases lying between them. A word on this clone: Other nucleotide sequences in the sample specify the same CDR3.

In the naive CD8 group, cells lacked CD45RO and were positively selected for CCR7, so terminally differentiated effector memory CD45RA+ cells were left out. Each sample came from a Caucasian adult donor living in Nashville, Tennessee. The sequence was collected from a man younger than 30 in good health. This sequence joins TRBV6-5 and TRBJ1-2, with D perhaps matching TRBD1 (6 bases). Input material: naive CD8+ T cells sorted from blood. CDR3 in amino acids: CASSYVQGNYGYTF. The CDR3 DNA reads TGTGCCAGCAGTTATGTACAGGGTAACTATGGCTACACCTTC.